This T cell receptor (beta chain) derives from a study of vaccination effects on CD4 cells after COVID-19 (dated by TCRdb to between 2022 and 2023). For the study in its entirety: Each participant received two doses of an mRNA SARS-CoV-2 vaccine, either BNT162b2 or mRNA-1273. SARS-CoV-2 spike-specific CD4+ TCR repertoires from before and after mRNA vaccination were compared in COVID-19 convalescent patients and in infection-naive vaccine recipients. The full study included approximately nine COVID-19 convalescent patients and several SARS-CoV-2-naive healthy vaccine recipients. In the study, cultures from other donors were sequenced using the Oncomine TCR Beta short-read assay on an Illumina iSeq 100. Study-level results and caveats: The study was limited by a small number of convalescent patients and lacked early post-infection timepoints. Clones induced by infection and clones induced by vaccination both contracted markedly at late timepoints after vaccination, which fits with T cell responses waning over time. In healthy vaccine recipients, vaccine-induced clones were almost all SARS-CoV-2 mono-reactive, with only 1 of 255 cross-reactive with common cold coronaviruses.

The CDR3 runs 16 amino acids, cysteine and phenylalanine included. The kept DNA is CDR3 alone, 48 bases in frame from the first base. The V end gives up 4 bases and the J end 2 bases, leaving 10 bases in the junction not matched to a gene. The germline V gene yields SGHRS for CDR1 and YFSETQ for CDR2. In the ViraFEST assay, PBMC were stimulated with viral peptide pools, and antigen-specific CD4+ T cell clonotypes were then identified by expansion using TCR sequencing. After about 9 days of culture, CD4+ T cells were isolated with the EasySep CD4+ T cell isolation kit. Negative nucleocapsid antibody results before and after vaccination confirmed that the healthy vaccine recipients had no prior SARS-CoV-2 infection. Each well held roughly 2 million PBMC cultured in IMDM containing around 5% human AB serum, 9.5 to 10 IU/ml IL-2 and gentamicin, along with around 9.4 ug/ml peptides. Half of the culture medium was replaced with fresh IL-2-containing medium on days 3 and 7. Unless noted otherwise, every peptide stimulation condition was grown in triplicate wells. Using Ficoll-Paque Plus gradient centrifugation, PBMC were separated from whole blood and then either used fresh or cryopreserved at -140C. The overlapping peptide pools covered the spike proteins of SARS-CoV-2 and of the common cold coronaviruses HCoV-NL63, HCoV-OC43 and HCoV-229E. Genomic DNA was extracted from cultured CD4+ T cells with the QIAamp micro DNA kit.

In regard to this clone: It has no known antigen specificity. The input lacks base qualities; no much larger clone sits a single base away.

The method behind the library was the immunoSEQ multiplex PCR assay. DNA from the cultured and isolated CD4+ T cells underwent TCR beta CDR3 sequencing. Concerning the study's data processing: Non-productive TCR sequences were removed, reads were trimmed to the CDR3 region, and CDR3s of at least 7 amino acids were retained. The MANAFEST web app was used to identify antigen-specific clonotypes by comparing expansion in peptide wells with expansion in reference cultures. To count as positive, a clone had to show expansion at FDR<0.05 compared with the reference and with all other wells, an odds ratio above 5, and a frequency above 0.1% in two replicate wells. A clonotype was defined as cross-reactive if the clonotype was significantly expanded both in SARS-CoV-2 spike wells and in at least one common cold coronavirus spike condition. Levenshtein distance calculated with the stringdist R package was used to assess CDR3 similarity, and unrooted trees were constructed with ape in R 3.6.1. Held by TCRdb, this immuneACCESS table contains in-frame sequences only and omits some clones. Under half of the omission traces to an unresolved V gene where checked; the cause of the rest is unknown. V and J calls and clone size follow that table, whereas D and trimming were derived from the DNA. The sample data list about 40,000 clones, and 66% of these were observed just once. The ten most abundant clones make up 14% to 15% of the sample.

The chain is assembled from TRBV5-1 and TRBJ2-3; TRBD1 matches 7 bases in the middle. The material sequenced was CD4+ T cells from PBMCs cultured with HCoV-OC43 spike peptides, taken before COVID-19 vaccination. Read against the paper, the sample's cell subset or site label means: HCoV-OC43 spike overlapping peptide pool stimulation. The TCR sequence derives from a human donor who received a COVID-19 vaccine. In nucleotide form, the sequence is TGCGCCAGCAGCCAAGCGACGACAGGGTACACAGATACGCAGTATTTT. This sequence encodes CASSQATTGYTDTQYF.